Listed below are T cell receptor beta chains from one sample, sequenced in a study of glioma-infiltrating T cells after dendritic cell vaccination. The protocol was immunoSEQ multiplex PCR, while the TCRdb copy is restricted to in-frame clones and leaves out a portion. In the table there are more than 75,000 clones, less than 90% of which are singletons. This specimen was blood, taken after dendritic cell vaccination. All receptors come from a human donor with glioblastoma. The CDR3 runs from the conserved cysteine through the conserved F or W.

V gene,J gene,CDR3 protein
TRBV19,TRBJ2-2,CASSPITGTENTGELFF
TRBV7-3,TRBJ2-7,CASSISSGGSYEQYF
TRBV2,TRBJ1-2,CASTSEGAGFDGYTF
TRBV19,TRBJ1-5,CASTSGGAGNQPQHF
TRBV6-1,TRBJ2-5,CASSENGLTTSETQYF
TRBV10-1,TRBJ1-2,CASSESRGYTF
TRBV5-1,TRBJ2-3,CASSSQTASTDTQYF
TRBV30,TRBJ1-2,CAWGQVYGYTF
TRBV7-8,TRBJ2-7,CASSVGQLIYEQYF
TRBV27,TRBJ2-1,CASFSGQGISGQFF
TRBV5-1,TRBJ1-4,CASSLTWTGGVNEKLFF
TRBV6-5,TRBJ1-2,CASSYTSQGYGYTF
TRBV2,TRBJ2-3,CASRPGLAGHTDTQYF
TRBV7-2,TRBJ1-2,CASSLEQQYGYTF
TRBV27,TRBJ1-6,CASSQTGNSPLHF
TRBV2,TRBJ1-5,CASSRETENQPQHF
TRBV7-9,TRBJ1-1,CASSPQGDNTEAFF
TRBV30,TRBJ1-1,CAWRDHRAPAFF
TRBV7-9,TRBJ2-7,CASSLKTGTSGGAKYEQYF
TRBV5-4,TRBJ2-1,CASSLRYNEQFF
TRBV19,TRBJ1-4,CASSGWGATNEKLFF
TRBV7-2,TRBJ2-1,CASSLELAGGNEQFF
TRBV6-6,TRBJ1-2,CASSPQGSGYGYTF
TRBV15,TRBJ1-2,CATSTGTDYGYTF
TRBV2,TRBJ1-5,CASSPDTPNKHF
TRBV7-8,TRBJ2-1,CASSAGLAGNSYNEQFF
TRBV30,TRBJ1-1,CAWSTRQNTEAFF
TRBV5-4,TRBJ1-1,CASSPVGGTEAFF
TRBV6-5,TRBJ2-1,CASSRPGLGYNEQFF